These 21 T cell receptor beta chains were all obtained from the same sample, sequenced in a study of T cell responses to AZD1222 COVID-19 vaccine. The repertoire was sequenced with immunoSEQ multiplex PCR; TCRdb's copy has only in-frame clones and lacks some. The data contain roughly 100,000 clones, around 76% of them singletons. The specimen was peripheral blood, collected on day 0 of AZD1222 vaccination. The source is an adult in good health.

J is TRBJ2-1 and V is TRBV7-9; 9 bases are shared with TRBD1. Looked up from germline, CDR1 is SEHNR and CDR2 is FQNEAQ (reference sequence). The CDR3 runs to 18 residues. Trimming cost V 1 base and J 3 bases; bases outside gene matches: 10. Written as DNA, the CDR3 is TGTGCCAGCAGCTTAGAGGGGTTGGTGGGACAGGGCTACAATGAGCAGTTCTTC. Translating gives CASSLEGLVGQGYNEQFF.

The gene calls are TRBV4-1 and TRBJ2-7; TRBD2 matches at 9 bases. This CDR3 is 15 amino acids long. With 2 bases clipped from V and 2 bases from J, the junction kept 4 bases outside the gene matches. In germline, CDR1 is MGHRA, CDR2 YSYEKL. CDR3: CASSQFAGGAYEQYF. CDR3 DNA: TGCGCCAGCAGCCAATTCGCGGGGGGGGCCTACGAGCAGTACTTC.

The rearrangement joins TRBV18 to TRBJ2-3; D unclear. V was clipped by 3 bases and J by 6 bases, with 10 bases between them. The length of the CDR3 is 13 residues. In germline, CDR1 is KGHSH, CDR2 LQKENI. CDR3 coding DNA: TGTGCCAGCTCACCTTCTGGAGCTGATACGCAGTATTTT. Encoded protein: CASSPSGADTQYF.

This sequence joins TRBV5-1 and TRBJ2-3; 9 bases map to TRBD1. The CDR3 spans 15 residues. The V and J ends lost 6 bases and 2 bases, in that order; junction bases with no gene match: 7. The germline gives CDR1 SGHRS, CDR2 YFSETQ. The CDR3, as DNA: TGCGCCAGCAATAATGGGACAGGGCCCACAGATACGCAGTATTTT. Translated: CASNNGTGPTDTQYF.

Note on this clone: Distinct nucleotide sequences in the sample also encode this CDR3. V usage is TRBV7-9 and J usage is TRBJ2-7; a possible D gene is TRBD2 (5 bases). Trimming left V 3 bases short and J 4 bases short, with 7 bases between. Germline values: CDR1 SEHNR, CDR2 FQNEAQ (reference sequence). This CDR3 comprises 12 residues. The CDR3 spells CASSLGSYEQYF. CDR3 nucleotide sequence: TGTGCCAGCAGCTTGGGGAGTTACGAGCAGTACTTC.

The rearrangement joins TRBV6-1 to TRBJ1-5; no definite D call. The germline V gene encodes CDR1 MNHNS and CDR2 SASEGT. The CDR3 spans 16 residues. The V and J ends lost 4 bases and 0 bases respectively, with 13 bases between them. For the CDR3, the DNA is TGTGCCAGCAGTGCCATCAGACAAACTAGCAATCAGCCCCAGCATTTT. Translating it yields CASSAIRQTSNQPQHF.

This chain connects TRBV5-1 to TRBJ1-2; unclear D gene. Trimming removed 3 bases from V and 0 bases from J, with 12 bases in between. This CDR3 has 15 residues. Per germline, CDR1 SGHRS and CDR2 YFSETQ. The CDR3: CASSSGRNTNYGYTF. CDR3 bases: TGCGCCAGCAGCTCAGGAAGGAACACTAACTATGGCTACACCTTC.

This rearrangement joins TRBV15 to TRBJ1-4; D remains unclear. CDR1 and CDR2 (germline): LNHNV, YYDKDF (reference sequence). Between the trimmed V and J ends, which lost 2 bases and 10 bases, there was a span of 11 bases. The CDR3 runs 13 residues. Here the CDR3 DNA reads TGTGCCACCAGCAGACCGTTCAGTGGAAAACTGTTTTTT. It is translated as CATSRPFSGKLFF.

The J gene is TRBJ1-2, the V gene TRBV19; D call uncertain. This CDR3 region has 12 residues. V lost 7 bases to trimming and J lost 8 bases, with 14 bases between them. From germline, CDR1 is LNHDA and CDR2 SQIVND (reference sequence). The CDR3 nucleotides are TGTGCCAGTAATGGCGTGACGCGCGGCTACACCTTC. Its translation is CASNGVTRGYTF.

The chain joins TRBV5-4 to TRBJ2-3, with TRBD2 identical over 8 bases. This CDR3 is 17 amino acids long. Germline CDR1 reads SGHNT; CDR2 reads YYREEE (reference sequence). With V trimmed by 0 bases and J by 2 bases, 8 bases remained unmatched. CDR3 sequence (DNA): TGTGCCAGCAGCTTGGAACTGAGAGCGGGGGTCACAGATACGCAGTATTTT. Translation gives CASSLELRAGVTDTQYF. Combining the CDR3 with reference TRBV5-4 and TRBJ2-3 gives the whole variable domain ETGVTQSPTHLIKTRGQQVTLRCSSQSGHNTVSWYQQALGQGPQFIFQYYREEENGRGNFPPRFSGLQFPNYSSELNVNALELDDSALYLCASSLELRAGVTDTQYFGPGTRLTVL.

The sample holds one count of this clone. V gene TRBV19 combines with J gene TRBJ2-1, with D possibly matching TRBD1 (5 bases). CDR1 LNHDA and CDR2 SQIVND come from the germline V gene (reference sequence). This CDR3 is built from 17 residues. V was clipped by 3 bases and J by 5 bases, with 20 bases between them. CDR3 sequence: CASSIPRVSGLHNEQFF. The DNA of the CDR3 is TGTGCCAGTAGTATCCCCAGGGTATCCGGTCTCCACAATGAGCAGTTCTTC.

This clone was counted only a few times. This chain uses TRBV15 with TRBJ1-2; D uncertain. The germline V gene encodes CDR1 LNHNV and CDR2 YYDKDF (reference sequence). The CDR3 is 13 residues long. V shed 1 base and J shed 6 bases, with 9 bases lying between them. The CDR3 DNA reads TGTGCCACCAGCAGAGCGAAGGGAGATGGCTACACCTTC. It codes for CATSRAKGDGYTF.

The CDR3 DNA reads TGTGCCAGCACCCAATGGGCCACTGAAGCTTTCTTT. This codes for CASTQWATEAFF. V usage is TRBV6-6 and J usage is TRBJ1-1; D ambiguous. Germline-derived CDR1 and CDR2 are MNHNY and SVGAGI (reference sequence). The CDR3 sequence is 12 residues long. V was pared by 7 bases and J by 4 bases, with 10 bases between.

The chain joins TRBV5-4 to TRBJ2-1; TRBD2 agrees at 7 bases. With V trimmed by 4 bases and J by 7 bases, 2 bases remained unmatched. The germline V gene encodes CDR1 SGHNT and CDR2 YYREEE (reference sequence). This CDR3 spans 12 amino acids. The CDR3 loop reads CASSGGENEQFF. In nucleotides, the CDR3 is TGTGCCAGCAGCGGGGGGGAGAATGAGCAGTTCTTC.

This clone was counted once. This chain links TRBV7-6 with TRBJ2-3; D may be TRBD2 (6 bases). The CDR3 has 15 amino acids. The V end was cut by 4 bases, the J end by 1 base, with 12 bases between. From germline, CDR1 is SGHVS and CDR2 FNYEAQ. CDR3 loop: CASSWRGRGTDTQYF. DNA of the CDR3: TGTGCCAGCAGCTGGAGGGGAAGGGGCACAGATACGCAGTATTTT.

This clone was counted a few times. The CDR3 protein is CASSHWGQGYEQYF. The CDR3 DNA is TGTGCCAGCAGCCATTGGGGACAGGGGTACGAGCAGTACTTC. The V gene is TRBV3-1 (or the pseudogene TRBV3-2), the J gene TRBJ2-7, with TRBD1 matching over 10 bases. Germline V gene sequence: CDR1 LGHDT, CDR2 YNNKEL (reference sequence). This CDR3 spans 14 amino acids. J gave up 4 bases and V 3 bases, and 3 bases lay outside the gene matches.

This clone was counted a single time. The genes are TRBV5-5 and TRBJ1-2, with 8 nucleotides matching TRBD1. V dropped 7 bases and J dropped 2; count of bases not matched to a gene: 4. The CDR3 totals 13 residues. Germline lookup yields CDR1 SGHKS and CDR2 YYEKEE (reference sequence). CDR3 nucleotides: TGTGCCAGCTCTGGACAGGGCAACTATGGCTACACCTTC. Its translation: CASSGQGNYGYTF.

CDR3 protein: CASSLIGEQETQYF. The CDR3 nucleotides are TGTGCCAGCTCATTGATCGGGGAACAAGAGACCCAGTACTTC. This chain uses TRBV18 with TRBJ2-5; possibly TRBD2 for D (5 bases). The CDR3 runs 14 residues. CDR1 and CDR2 (germline): KGHSH, LQKENI. Trimming removed 5 bases at V and 2 bases at J, with 12 bases between.

This clone was picked up a small number of times. J is TRBJ1-2 and V is TRBV11-2, with a tentative D call TRBD1 (6 bases). The germline V and J ends were trimmed by 1 base and 3 bases, with 12 bases remaining between them. The CDR3 is 15 residues long. Germline CDR1 reads SGHAT; CDR2 reads FQNNGV. CDR3 in DNA: TGTGCCAGCAGCTTAGTAGGGGGGGTCTACTATGGCTACACCTTC. This translates into CASSLVGGVYYGYTF.

There are a few counts of this clone. The chain links TRBV5-5 to TRBJ1-5; 7 positions match TRBD1. V was clipped by 4 bases and J by 5 bases; unmatched bases: 3. The CDR3 is made up of 13 amino acids. CDR1 and CDR2 (germline): SGHKS, YYEKEE (reference sequence). CDR3 bases: TGTGCCAGCAGCGTTGGGACAGATCAGCCCCAGCATTTT. As protein: CASSVGTDQPQHF. Supplemented by reference TRBV5-5 and TRBJ1-5, the full variable domain reads DAGVTQSPTHLIKTRGQQVTLRCSPISGHKSVSWYQQVLGQGPQFIFQYYEKEERGRGNFPDRFSARQFPNYSSELNVNALLLGDSALYLCASSVGTDQPQHFGDGTRLSIL.

This clone has a handful of counts. This chain links TRBV18 with TRBJ2-7; D may be TRBD2 (6 bases). This CDR3 is built from 15 residues. Per the germline V gene, CDR1 is KGHSH and CDR2 is LQKENI. Trimming cost V 2 bases and J 0 bases, with 11 bases left between them. The CDR3 nucleotides are TGTGCCAGCTCACCAGGCAGCGGGCACTCCTACGAGCAGTACTTC. As protein: CASSPGSGHSYEQYF. The full variable domain, its missing parts supplied by reference TRBV18 and TRBJ2-7, is NAGVMQNPRHLVRRRGQEARLRCSPMKGHSHVYWYRQLPEEGLKFMVYLQKENIIDESGMPKERFSAEFPKEGPSILRIQQVVRGDSAAYFCASSPGSGHSYEQYFGPGTRLTVT.